This TCR beta chain was documented in a study of molecular identifiers for immune sequencing clone quantification. V was clipped by 4 bases and J by 6 bases, with 7 bases between them. This CDR3 is built from 12 residues. Germline V CDR1 and CDR2: SEHNR, FQNEAQ (reference sequence). With listed TCR primers and previously described methods, bulk TCR libraries were prepared. TCRdb called the PCR reads again in MiXCR, with one record for every CDR3 protein. The sample holds about 510,000 distinct CDR3 sequences; around 21% are singletons and the top ten take about 0.78%. Libraries used about 19,000 to 1,000,000 sorted naive CD8 T cells and 10%, 30% or 50% RNA input.

This receptor was obtained from a human donor in good health. Some libraries in this study had Jurkat cell RNA spiked in. This chain connects TRBV7-9 to TRBJ1-5; no clear D. Sequenced sample: naive CD8+ T cells from blood, with Jurkat cell RNA spiked in. The subset is: FACS-sorted CD8+CD4-CCR7+CD45RA+ naive T cells. This chain's CDR3 is CASSSPSQPQHF. The CDR3 nucleotides read TGTGCCAGCAGCTCCCCCTCTCAGCCCCAGCATTTT.